These 4 T cell receptor beta chains share one sample of origin, sequenced in a study of blood T cell repertoires in COVID-19. TCRdb's table, derived via immunoSEQ multiplex PCR, lists solely in-frame clones and lacks some. The table records around 160,000 clones, roughly 84% of them present only once. Input material: PBMCs or T cells enriched from blood (not recorded which). The receptors shown here come from a woman in her sixties or seventies who had recovered from COVID-19.

The count of this clone is one. The rearrangement uses TRBV28 and TRBJ2-1; D not resolved. CDR1 MDHEN and CDR2 SYDVKM come from the germline V gene. CDR3 length equals 14 residues. Between the trimmed V and J ends, which lost 2 bases and 5 bases, there was a span of 10 bases. The CDR3 reads CASSLGQAHNEQFF. The DNA for the CDR3 is TGTGCCAGCAGTTTAGGGCAGGCCCACAATGAGCAGTTCTTC.

V is TRBV5-1 and J is TRBJ2-7; D is perhaps TRBD2 (6 bases). V lost 0 bases, J lost 0 bases, and 13 bases lay in between. Germline V gene data show CDR1 as SGHRS and CDR2 as YFSETQ. This CDR3 has 16 amino acids. CDR3 amino acids: CASSLAVWGVSYEQYF. The DNA for the CDR3 is TGCGCCAGCAGCTTGGCCGTGTGGGGGGTCTCCTACGAGCAGTACTTC.

This chain joins TRBV7-9 and TRBJ1-4; 7 bases are shared with TRBD1. The V segment lost 8 bases and the J segment 8 bases; nucleotides outside the gene matches: 8. From germline, CDR1 is SEHNR and CDR2 FQNEAQ (reference sequence). The CDR3 consists of 13 residues. CDR3 amino acids: CASVRGVGEKLFF. CDR3 DNA sequence: TGTGCCAGCGTCAGGGGGGTTGGGGAAAAACTGTTTTTT.

This clone was seen only once. The rearrangement joins TRBV3-1 (or the pseudogene TRBV3-2) to TRBJ1-2; 10 nucleotides line up with TRBD1. Germline V gene data show CDR1 as LGHDT and CDR2 as YNNKEL (reference sequence). This CDR3 region has 15 residues. The J segment lost 7 bases and the V segment lost 1 base, leaving 6 bases of the junction unmatched. The chain's CDR3 is CASSQGRQGAPGYTF. The CDR3 region has the DNA TGTGCCAGCAGCCAAGGAAGACAGGGGGCGCCTGGCTACACCTTC.